These 21 T cell receptor beta chains came from one sample sequenced in a study of cytomegalovirus exposure and HLA in healthy donors. Both 60 Vbeta primers and 13 Jbeta primers went into the PCR. TCRdb's table, derived via immunoSEQ multiplex PCR, lists solely in-frame clones and lacks some. Counted here are some 150,000 clones, about 83% occurring once; the ten biggest clones make up 0.65% to 0.9%. Sequenced material: PBMCs. These receptors were taken from a woman in her 30s in good health and CMV-seronegative.

The rearrangement uses TRBV9 and TRBJ2-1, with 7 bases identical to TRBD2. Germline V gene sequence: CDR1 SGDLS, CDR2 YYNGEE. The trim removed 0 bases at V and 4 bases at J, leaving 7 bases unmatched. The CDR3 has 16 amino acids. The CDR3 sequence: CASSVAGSGPYNEQFF. Written as DNA, the CDR3 is TGTGCCAGCAGCGTAGCAGGTAGCGGGCCATACAATGAGCAGTTCTTC.

The V and J genes are TRBV13 and TRBJ2-2; TRBD2 matches at 13 bases. The CDR3 has 18 residues. CDR1 PRHDT and CDR2 FYEKMQ come from the germline V gene (reference sequence). Trimming at V came to 5 bases and at J to 6 bases, leaving 12 bases not matched to a gene. The DNA of the CDR3 is TGTGCCAGCAGCCCCAAACTAGCGGGGGGGCCCTTGTCCGGGGAGCTGTTTTTT. Amino acid sequence: CASSPKLAGGPLSGELFF.

V and J are TRBV28 and TRBJ1-1, with 8 bases that match TRBD1. The V gene end was trimmed by 3 bases and the J gene end by 3 bases; junction bases not matched to a gene: 9. This CDR3 is 16 amino acids long. CDR1 is MDHEN, CDR2 SYDVKM, per germline. The CDR3 nucleotides are TGTGCCAGCAGTTTCTCGACCCTACAGGGGGACACTGAAGCTTTCTTT. Translating it yields CASSFSTLQGDTEAFF.

The genes are TRBV4-2 and TRBJ2-1; 8 nucleotides align to TRBD2. Germline assignment: CDR1 LGHNA and CDR2 YNFKEQ. This CDR3 comprises 15 residues. Trimming cost V 0 bases and J 6 bases; bases outside gene matches: 4. CDR3 residues: CASSQEGSGTNEQFF. The CDR3 bases are TGTGCCAGCAGCCAAGAAGGTAGCGGGACCAATGAGCAGTTCTTC.

In DNA form, the CDR3 reads TGTGCCAGCAGCTTAGTCCCCACGTTCGGTCATAGCTCCTACGAGCAGTACTTC. It yields the protein CASSLVPTFGHSSYEQYF. The chain has TRBV11-2 and TRBJ2-7; D call uncertain. The ends were cut back, 1 base at V and 0 bases at J, with 19 bases in the middle. Germline assignment: CDR1 SGHAT and CDR2 FQNNGV. The CDR3 covers 18 residues. Variable domain in full (rest from reference TRBV11-2 and TRBJ2-7): EAGVAQSPRYKIIEKRQSVAFWCNPISGHATLYWYQQILGQGPKLLIQFQNNGVVDDSQLPKDRFSAERLKGVDSTLKIQPAKLEDSAVYLCASSLVPTFGHSSYEQYFGPGTRLTVT.

The rearrangement links TRBV15 to TRBJ2-2; no firm D call. CDR3 size: 14 residues. Per germline, CDR1 LNHNV and CDR2 YYDKDF (reference sequence). Trimming left V 0 bases short and J 8 bases short, with 10 bases between. The CDR3 reads CATSRDLVSGELFF. The CDR3 coding sequence is TGTGCCACCAGCAGAGATTTAGTTTCGGGGGAGCTGTTTTTT.

Notes on this clone: One end of the junction varies from germline; a read error may be responsible. This chain's CDR3 is CASSPFGTQESF. CDR3 in DNA: TGTGCCAGCAGCCCGTTCGGGACACAGGAGTCCTTT. The V gene is TRBV5-6, the J gene TRBJ1-1, with D perhaps matching TRBD1 (6 bases). Germline V gives CDR1 SGHDT, CDR2 YYEEEE. This CDR3 is built from 12 residues.

CDR3 protein: CASSSRTSGGTAYNEQFF. CDR3 nucleotides: TGTGCCAGCAGTTCGCGGACTAGCGGGGGGACCGCCTACAATGAGCAGTTCTTC. V usage is TRBV7-9 and J usage is TRBJ2-1, with 14 nucleotides matching TRBD2. There are 18 residues in the CDR3. Looked up from germline, CDR1 is SEHNR and CDR2 is FQNEAQ (reference sequence). J gave up 2 bases and V 6 bases, and 9 bases lay outside the gene matches.

This chain links TRBV9 with TRBJ1-3; D not resolved. Germline CDR1 reads SGDLS; CDR2 reads YYNGEE. V was pared by 4 bases and J by 0 bases, with 17 bases between. CDR3 size: 17 residues. The CDR3 loop is CASSTKRTGSSGNTIYF. CDR3 in DNA: TGTGCCAGCAGCACCAAACGGACGGGGTCCTCTGGAAACACCATATATTTT.

J is TRBJ2-5 and V is TRBV5-1; 7 nucleotides match TRBD2. The CDR3 spans 14 residues. The J segment lost 5 bases and the V segment lost 4 bases, leaving 8 bases of the junction unmatched. Germline CDR1 SGHRS, CDR2 YFSETQ. The CDR3 DNA reads as TGCGCCAGCAGCCTGGGAGCGGGGAGGGAGACCCAGTACTTC. The encoded protein is CASSLGAGRETQYF. The full variable domain, rest sourced from reference TRBV5-1 and TRBJ2-5, is KAGVTQTPRYLIKTRGQQVTLSCSPISGHRSVSWYQQTPGQGLQFLFEYFSETQRNKGNFPGRFSGRQFSNSRSEMNVSTLELGDSALYLCASSLGAGRETQYFGPGTRLLVL.

This chain connects TRBV29-1 to TRBJ1-2; 9 bases line up with TRBD1. CDR1 SQVTM and CDR2 ANQGSEA come from the germline V gene. The CDR3 has 16 amino acids. Losses at the gene ends were 0 bases for V and 8 bases for J; bases not matched to a gene: 13. CDR3 in DNA: TGCAGCGTTGAAGAAGGAGGGACAGGGCTCAAGTCGGGCTACACCTTC. It yields the protein CSVEEGGTGLKSGYTF.

The rearrangement joins TRBV5-1 to TRBJ2-1; 8 bases map to TRBD1. Germline V gene sequence: CDR1 SGHRS, CDR2 YFSETQ. This CDR3 region has 15 residues. Germline trimming cut 0 bases from V and 9 bases from J; bases unmatched to any gene: 8. The DNA for the CDR3 is TGCGCCAGCAGCTTGGACCCGACAGGGGACCCTGAGCAGTTCTTC. Translated: CASSLDPTGDPEQFF.

The chain carries TRBV11-3 and TRBJ2-7, with 8 bases that match TRBD1. CDR3 length: 12 amino acids. J lost 5 bases, V lost 5 bases, and 2 bases had no gene match. Germline values: CDR1 SGHNT, CDR2 YENEEA. Written as DNA, the CDR3 is TGTGCCAGCAGCCAGACAGGGGACGAGCAGTACTTC. Translation: CASSQTGDEQYF.

V is TRBV5-6 and J is TRBJ2-5; 8 bases line up with TRBD1. The J segment lost 4 bases and the V segment lost 1 base, leaving 6 bases of the junction unmatched. Looked up from germline, CDR1 is SGHDT and CDR2 is YYEEEE. CDR3 length: 15 residues. The CDR3 loop is CASSLQGAGVETQYF. In DNA form, the CDR3 reads TGTGCCAGCAGCTTGCAGGGGGCAGGGGTAGAGACCCAGTACTTC.

This clone was found a few times. The chain uses TRBV7-2 and TRBJ1-3, with TRBD1 as a possible D gene (5 bases). CDR1 is SGHTA and CDR2 is FQGNSA in the germline V gene. The CDR3 is 14 amino acids. Deletions cut 0 bases from V and 2 bases from J, with 5 bases between. The CDR3 spells CASSLAGAGNTIYF. The CDR3 DNA reads as TGTGCCAGCAGCTTAGCAGGGGCTGGAAACACCATATATTTT.

The chain links TRBV7-8 to TRBJ2-7; 10 bases are shared with TRBD2. V shed 1 base and J 2 bases; nucleotides not matched to a gene: 5. CDR3 size: 16 residues. Looked up from germline, CDR1 is SGHVS and CDR2 is FQNEAQ. The CDR3 is CASSLGTSGKPYEQYF. In DNA, the CDR3 is TGTGCCAGCAGCTTAGGGACTAGCGGAAAGCCCTACGAGCAGTACTTC.

This CDR3 is CAISETTYEQYF. Here the CDR3 DNA reads TGTGCCATCAGCGAGACTACGTACGAGCAGTACTTC. J is TRBJ2-7 and V is TRBV10-3; possible D gene TRBD2, 5 bases. V was shortened by 6 bases and J by 4 bases, with 10 bases between the two germline ends. In germline, CDR1 is ENHRY, CDR2 SYGVKD. The CDR3 totals 12 residues.

The rearrangement links TRBV6-5 to TRBJ2-2; D is possibly TRBD1 (5 bases). The V gene's germline CDR1 is MNHEY and CDR2 SVGAGI. The CDR3 is made up of 11 amino acids. The V end was cut by 9 bases, the J end by 6 bases, with 8 bases between. The chain's CDR3 is CASQGPGELFF. The CDR3 DNA sequence: TGTGCCAGTCAGGGCCCCGGGGAGCTGTTTTTT.

The chain couples TRBV5-1 to TRBJ2-5; 11 bases are shared with TRBD1. The CDR3 extends over 16 amino acids. The germline V gene encodes CDR1 SGHRS and CDR2 YFSETQ. Losses at the gene ends were 0 bases for V and 2 bases for J; bases not matched to a gene: 3. This chain's CDR3 is CASSLGDRGSQETQYF. The CDR3 bases are TGCGCCAGCAGCTTGGGGGACAGGGGGTCGCAAGAGACCCAGTACTTC.

The chain joins TRBV6-5 to TRBJ2-7; possible D gene TRBD2, 5 bases. Germline lookup yields CDR1 MNHEY and CDR2 SVGAGI. The CDR3 length is 14 residues. V lost 6 bases, J lost 2 bases, and 14 bases lay in between. CDR3 sequence reads: CASSPRGTPYEQYF. CDR3 nucleotide sequence: TGTGCCAGCAGCCCACGGGGAACCCCCTACGAGCAGTACTTC.

The chain is built from TRBV7-2 and TRBJ1-4; 9 nucleotides match TRBD1. V shed 4 bases and J 5 bases; nucleotides not matched to a gene: 8. The CDR3 has 16 residues. Germline V CDR1 and CDR2: SGHTA, FQGNSA. The CDR3 region is CASSWRRDRVNEKLFF. The CDR3 bases are TGTGCCAGCAGCTGGCGCCGGGACAGGGTAAATGAAAAACTGTTTTTT.